The 8 T cell receptor beta chains listed next were all sequenced from one sample in a study of molecular identifiers for immune sequencing clone quantification. TCRdb ran MiXCR on the PCR reads and lists one entry per CDR3 protein. The data contain approximately 550,000 distinct CDR3 sequences, over 20% of them singletons. The sample consisted of naive CD8+ T cells from blood, with Jurkat cell RNA spiked in. Subset described: FACS-sorted CD8+CD4-CCR7+CD45RA+ naive T cells. The receptor source for this set is a human donor in good health. Some libraries in this study had Jurkat cell RNA spiked in.

The chain is built from TRBV9 and TRBJ2-3, with D maybe TRBD1 (6 bases). Germline V CDR1 and CDR2: SGDLS, YYNGEE. The CDR3 totals 17 residues. Trimming cost V 3 bases and J 0 bases, with 17 bases left between them. CDR3 nucleotide sequence: TGTGCCAGCAGCGCTCCCACCGGGACACCGAGCACAGATACGCAGTATTTT. Its protein is CASSAPTGTPSTDTQYF.

In the case of this clonotype: A read error may be the cause here, since a much bigger clone is one base away. V is TRBV10-3 and J is TRBJ2-3; D is possibly TRBD1 (5 bases). Germline V CDR1 and CDR2: ENHRY, SYGVKD. This CDR3 region has 14 residues. The CDR3 is CAISADSYTDTRYF. As DNA, the CDR3 is TGTGCCATCAGTGCCGACAGTTACACAGATACGCGGTATTTT.

The V and J genes are TRBV15 and TRBJ2-1; D call uncertain. The CDR3 is 15 residues long. Trimming took 0 bases from V and 5 from J, leaving 11 bases between them. Germline V gene data show CDR1 as LNHNV and CDR2 as YYDKDF (reference sequence). The CDR3 reads CATSRDLGFDNEQFF. The CDR3 coding sequence is TGTGCCACCAGCAGAGACCTAGGCTTTGACAATGAGCAGTTCTTC.

This CDR3 is CSARDESVGVGTDTQYF. In DNA, the CDR3 is TGCAGTGCTAGAGATGAGTCGGTAGGGGTTGGCACAGATACGCAGTATTTT. The J gene is TRBJ2-3, the V gene TRBV20-1; possible D gene TRBD1, 5 bases. CDR1 and CDR2 (germline): DFQATT, SNEGSKA (reference sequence). Deletions cut 0 bases from V and 1 base from J, with 17 bases between. The CDR3 is 17 residues long.

This clonotype has at least ten counts. This sequence joins TRBV4-3 and TRBJ2-2, with 9 bases matching TRBD2. CDR3 length equals 18 residues. Germline CDR1 is LGHNA and CDR2 is YSLEER. V lost 4 bases and J lost 1; bases outside the gene matches: 10. CDR3: CASSLEPSGTGNTGELFF. CDR3 nucleotide sequence: TGCGCCAGCAGCCTGGAGCCTAGCGGGACGGGGAACACCGGGGAGCTGTTTTTT.

This clonotype was recorded many times. This chain connects TRBV4-2 to TRBJ2-7; D may match TRBD1 or TRBD2 (5 bases each). This CDR3 is built from 13 residues. Trimming left V 6 bases short and J 0 bases short, with 9 bases between. In germline, CDR1 is LGHNA, CDR2 YNFKEQ. CDR3 nucleotide sequence: TGTGCCAGCAGGGGGGTACTCTCCTACGAGCAGTACTTC. Translated: CASRGVLSYEQYF.

On this clonotype: A much larger clone lies a single base off, so this may be a read error. The chain recombines TRBV7-6 with TRBJ2-6; D gene ambiguous. This CDR3 has 17 residues. Germline V gene sequence: CDR1 SGHVS, CDR2 FNYEAQ. The CDR3 bases are TGTGCCTGCAGCTTACCAATAACTCAAACTGGGGCCAACGTCCTGACTTTC. This encodes CACSLPITQTGANVLTF.

The J gene is TRBJ2-5, the V gene TRBV11-2, with D tentatively TRBD1 (6 bases). V was pared by 5 bases and J by 7 bases, with 20 bases between. The length of the CDR3 is 15 residues. Germline V gene data show CDR1 as SGHAT and CDR2 as FQNNGV. CDR3 in amino acids: CASSPSFTGSATQYF. The DNA for the CDR3 is TGTGCCAGCAGCCCCTCATTTACAGGGTCTGCGACCCAGTACTTC.